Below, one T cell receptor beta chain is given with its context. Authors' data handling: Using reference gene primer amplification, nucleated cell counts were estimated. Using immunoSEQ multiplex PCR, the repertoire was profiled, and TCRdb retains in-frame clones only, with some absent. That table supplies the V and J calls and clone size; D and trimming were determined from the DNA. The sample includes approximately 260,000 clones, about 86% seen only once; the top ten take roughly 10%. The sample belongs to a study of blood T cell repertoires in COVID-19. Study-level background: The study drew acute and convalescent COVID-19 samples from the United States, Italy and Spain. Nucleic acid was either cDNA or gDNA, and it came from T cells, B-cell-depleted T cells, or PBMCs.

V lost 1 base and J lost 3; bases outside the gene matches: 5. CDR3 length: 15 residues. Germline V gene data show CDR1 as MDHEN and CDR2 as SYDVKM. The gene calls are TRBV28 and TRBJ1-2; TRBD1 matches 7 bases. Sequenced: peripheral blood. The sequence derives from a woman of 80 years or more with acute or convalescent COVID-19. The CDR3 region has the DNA TGTGCCAGCAGTTTATCTGGGACAGTGGACTATGGCTACACCTTC. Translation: CASSLSGTVDYGYTF.